This TCR beta chain was identified during a study of blood T cells in healthy people across ages. Whole-study findings and limits: Underestimates were what the diversity estimates from one million T cells were considered to be.

A word on this clonotype: The antigen remains unidentified.

Sample-barcoded 5' priming and a J-beta primer mix drove a second PCR of roughly 6 to 12 cycles. The template-switch adaptor was a 5' adaptor with 12 random nucleotides. It tagged each cDNA molecule. TCRdb re-called the 5' RACE reads through MiXCR, storing one row per CDR3 protein. The repertoire has 780,000 or so distinct CDR3 sequences, approximately 25% of them found once; the top ten carry under 4.5%. V was clipped by 5 bases and J by 1 base, with 8 bases between them. This CDR3 comprises 15 residues. Germline assignment: CDR1 KGHDR and CDR2 SFDVKD. Per individual sample, total RNA of at least 5.5 micrograms was extracted. These data also formed part of another study, on T cells of mothers and their children. That study adds: Addition of sample barcodes and 2-4 random nucleotides occurred through the M1S primer of the second PCR.

The source is a boy between 10 and 17 years old in good health. Sequenced: blood. This chain connects TRBV24-1 to TRBJ2-6; TRBD1 is a possible D gene (6 bases). CDR3 sequence: CATSVGQSGANVLTF. The CDR3 DNA sequence: TGTGCCACCAGTGTAGGACAGTCTGGGGCCAACGTCCTGACTTTC.